The 21 T cell receptor beta chains reported below all come from one sample, sequenced in a study of blood T cell repertoires in COVID-19 (TCRdb year 2020). Libraries were built with the immunoSEQ multiplex PCR assay. Sourced from immuneACCESS, this table was stored by TCRdb with only in-frame sequences that have V and J called. A share of the clones is absent; for the studies checked, an unresolved V gene accounts for under half, and the remainder has no known explanation. The sample records more than 110,000 clones, about 80% of which are singletons. The top ten clones comprise more than 7% of the sample. The sample taken for sequencing was peripheral blood. The receptors were gathered from a human donor in a cohort sampled during active COVID-19.

This chain connects TRBV2 to TRBJ2-6; a possible D gene is TRBD1 (5 bases). The V and J ends lost 3 bases and 4 bases respectively, with 7 bases between them. Germline CDR1 SNHLY, CDR2 FYNNEI. This CDR3 contains 14 residues. The CDR3 is CASSDQGGANVLTF. As DNA, the CDR3 is TGTGCCAGCAGTGACCAGGGCGGGGCCAACGTCCTGACTTTC.

The chain recombines TRBV28 with TRBJ1-6; 7 bases map to TRBD1. Germline CDR1 is MDHEN and CDR2 is SYDVKM. The V and J ends lost 6 bases and 7 bases, in that order; junction bases with no gene match: 6. The CDR3 length is 14 residues. The CDR3, as DNA: TGTGCCAGCAGCTCCGGGACAGCCAATTCACCCCTCCACTTT. Translation: CASSSGTANSPLHF. The full variable domain, its missing parts supplied by reference TRBV28 and TRBJ1-6, is DVKVTQSSRYLVKRTGEKVFLECVQDMDHENMFWYRQDPGLGLRLIYFSYDVKMKEKGDIPEGYSVSREKKERFSLILESASTNQTSMYLCASSSGTANSPLHFGNGTRLTVT.

This clone appeared a single time. V and J are TRBV2 and TRBJ2-3, with 8 bases matching TRBD1. Losses at the gene ends were 6 bases for V and 1 base for J; bases not matched to a gene: 9. The length of the CDR3 is 16 residues. The germline V gene has CDR1 SNHLY and CDR2 FYNNEI. The CDR3 bases are TGTGCCAGCAGAGCCGGGACAGGTATCCGCACAGATACGCAGTATTTT. Its translation: CASRAGTGIRTDTQYF.

This clone was detected only a few times. This chain connects TRBV5-1 to TRBJ1-6; D gene uncertain. The CDR3 totals 13 residues. V lost 5 bases, J lost 8 bases, and 11 bases lay in between. In germline, CDR1 is SGHRS, CDR2 YFSETQ. The CDR3 DNA reads as TGCGCCAGCAGTTATTCATCAGATTCACCCCTCCACTTT. This codes for CASSYSSDSPLHF.

The rearrangement links TRBV3-1 (or the pseudogene TRBV3-2) to TRBJ1-3; D not resolved. The V end was cut by 4 bases, the J end by 2 bases, with 12 bases between. The CDR3 spans 15 residues. Germline V gene data show CDR1 as LGHDT and CDR2 as YNNKEL (reference sequence). CDR3 sequence reads: CASSPTVSPGNTIYF. The CDR3 coding sequence is TGTGCCAGCAGCCCCACTGTGTCTCCTGGAAACACCATATATTTT.

The J gene is TRBJ2-5, the V gene TRBV7-9; a weak D match, TRBD2 (5 bases). V shed 6 bases and J shed 3 bases, with 14 bases lying between them. There are 14 residues in the CDR3. The germline gives CDR1 SEHNR, CDR2 FQNEAQ (reference sequence). The CDR3 spells CASRLLVGKETQYF. CDR3 DNA sequence: TGTGCCAGCAGACTACTAGTTGGTAAAGAGACCCAGTACTTC.

The chain links TRBV5-1 to TRBJ2-6; D remains unclear. Germline CDR1 and CDR2: SGHRS and YFSETQ. This CDR3 has 18 amino acids. Trimming stripped 0 bases from V and 0 bases from J, with 13 bases between. CDR3 DNA sequence: TGCGCCAGCAGCTTGGCCCGAGGAGCAAACTCTGGGGCCAACGTCCTGACTTTC. Translation gives CASSLARGANSGANVLTF. Variable domain in full (rest from reference TRBV5-1 and TRBJ2-6): KAGVTQTPRYLIKTRGQQVTLSCSPISGHRSVSWYQQTPGQGLQFLFEYFSETQRNKGNFPGRFSGRQFSNSRSEMNVSTLELGDSALYLCASSLARGANSGANVLTFGAGSRLTVL.

This chain uses TRBV19 with TRBJ2-7, with TRBD2 as a possible D gene (5 bases). The CDR3 has 13 amino acids. Trimming removed 4 bases at V and 3 bases at J, with 10 bases between. Germline-derived CDR1 and CDR2 are LNHDA and SQIVND (reference sequence). CDR3 amino acids: CASSTTLDYEQYF. The DNA of the CDR3 is TGTGCCAGTAGTACTACACTAGACTACGAGCAGTACTTC.

The chain carries TRBV7-9 and TRBJ1-2; D is perhaps TRBD1 (5 bases). CDR3 length: 15 amino acids. V lost 2 bases and J lost 1, with 11 bases in between. CDR1 and CDR2 (germline): SEHNR, FQNEAQ (reference sequence). The CDR3 here is CASSLNPGLNYGYTF. CDR3 nucleotide sequence: TGTGCCAGCAGCTTAAACCCAGGGCTTAACTATGGCTACACCTTC.

This chain connects TRBV5-6 to TRBJ2-5; D not certain. The V gene lost 4 bases and the J gene lost 0 bases, with 7 bases spanning the gap. This CDR3 has 13 residues. Germline CDR1 and CDR2: SGHDT and YYEEEE. The CDR3 DNA is TGTGCCAGCAGCGAGCTGGACCAAGAGACCCAGTACTTC. Protein sequence: CASSELDQETQYF.

V gene TRBV7-2 combines with J gene TRBJ1-6, with 7 nucleotides matching TRBD1. V was clipped by 3 bases and J by 0 bases; unmatched bases: 11. This CDR3 has 19 residues. CDR1 is SGHTA, CDR2 FQGNSA, per germline. The CDR3 is CASSFIRPGGSSYNSPLHF. CDR3 nucleotides: TGTGCCAGCAGCTTTATACGACCAGGGGGAAGCTCCTATAATTCACCCCTCCACTTT. The full variable domain, completed using reference TRBV7-2 and TRBJ1-6, is GAGVSQSPSNKVTEKGKDVELRCDPISGHTALYWYRQSLGQGLEFLIYFQGNSAPDKSGLPSDRFSAERTGGSVSTLTIQRTQQEDSAVYLCASSFIRPGGSSYNSPLHFGNGTRLTVT.

The rearrangement links TRBV11-3 to TRBJ2-2; D not certain. Germline assignment: CDR1 SGHNT and CDR2 YENEEA. The CDR3 consists of 14 residues. The V end was cut by 4 bases, the J end by 4 bases, with 10 bases between. CDR3 in amino acids: CASSSGSSTGELFF. The DNA for the CDR3 is TGTGCCAGCAGCTCTGGTAGCAGCACCGGGGAGCTGTTTTTT. Filled out from reference TRBV11-3 and TRBJ2-2, the complete variable domain reads EAGVVQSPRYKIIEKKQPVAFWCNPISGHNTLYWYLQNLGQGPELLIRYENEEAVDDSQLPKDRFSAERLKGVDSTLKIQPAELGDSAVYLCASSSGSSTGELFFGEGSRLTVL.

The chain links TRBV2 to TRBJ1-1, with 9 bases identical to TRBD1. Per germline, CDR1 SNHLY and CDR2 FYNNEI. V lost 7 bases to trimming and J lost 5 bases; unmatched junction nucleotides: 14. This CDR3 contains 16 residues. The DNA of the CDR3 is TGTGCCAGCATTACACAGGGGGCCGGGTTAGGGACTGAAGCTTTCTTT. It encodes CASITQGAGLGTEAFF. Variable domain in full (rest from reference TRBV2 and TRBJ1-1): EPEVTQTPSHQVTQMGQEVILRCVPISNHLYFYWYRQILGQKVEFLVSFYNNEISEKSEIFDDQFSVERPDGSNFTLKIRSTKLEDSAMYFCASITQGAGLGTEAFFGQGTRLTVV.

The chain employs TRBV19 and TRBJ2-1; 8 bases fit TRBD2. V trimming: 6 bases; J trimming: 7 bases; junction bases outside the gene matches: 14. The CDR3 totals 16 residues. Germline CDR1 and CDR2: LNHDA and SQIVND (reference sequence). Here the CDR3 DNA reads TGTGCCAGTAGCCCTTTTCCCACTAGCGGTAAGAATGAGCAGTTCTTC. Its translation: CASSPFPTSGKNEQFF.

The chain recombines TRBV5-4 with TRBJ1-6; TRBD1 matches 8 bases. The V and J ends lost 4 bases and 6 bases, in that order; junction bases with no gene match: 6. There are 15 residues in the CDR3. Germline V gene data show CDR1 as SGHNT and CDR2 as YYREEE (reference sequence). As DNA, the CDR3 is TGTGCCAGCAGCGACGCGGGACAGGTTAATTCACCCCTCCACTTT. It translates to CASSDAGQVNSPLHF.

This clone was recorded only once. The gene calls are TRBV6-5 and TRBJ1-5, with 8 bases identical to TRBD1. Per the germline V gene, CDR1 is MNHEY and CDR2 is SVGAGI. Unmatched junction bases numbered 7, after V lost 6 bases and J lost 3 bases. This CDR3 has 15 amino acids. The chain's CDR3 is CASRPLDRVNQPQHF. The DNA for the CDR3 is TGTGCCAGCAGACCTCTGGACAGGGTCAATCAGCCCCAGCATTTT.

This clone has a single count. J is TRBJ1-3 and V is TRBV6-1, with D unresolved. This CDR3 region has 15 residues. V was shortened by 3 bases and J by 7 bases, with 16 bases between the two germline ends. Germline V gene lookup returns CDR1 MNHNS and CDR2 SASEGT. This CDR3 reads CASSELGGTRNTIYF. The CDR3 nucleotides are TGTGCCAGCAGTGAGTTGGGAGGTACGAGGAACACCATATATTTT.

This clone was found a few times. V and J are TRBV11-2 and TRBJ1-6; D might be TRBD1 (5 bases). CDR1 is SGHAT and CDR2 is FQNNGV in the germline V gene. The CDR3 loop spans 14 amino acids. V was trimmed by 5 bases and J by 4 bases, leaving 9 bases between them. The CDR3: CASSPRQYNSPLHF. CDR3 bases: TGTGCCAGCAGCCCCCGACAGTATAATTCACCCCTCCACTTT.

This chain joins TRBV29-1 and TRBJ1-2, with D perhaps matching TRBD1 (5 bases). V gave up 3 bases and J gave up 5 bases, with 19 bases separating them. The germline CDR1 and CDR2 sequences are SQVTM and ANQGSEA. CDR3 length: 15 amino acids. The CDR3 region is CSVENRQSMGYGYTF. The CDR3 coding sequence is TGCAGCGTTGAGAACAGGCAGAGTATGGGGTATGGCTACACCTTC.

The CDR3 spells CASSIGAGTQYF. The CDR3 coding sequence is TGTGCCAGTAGTATAGGAGCCGGTACGCAGTATTTT. The V and J genes are TRBV19 and TRBJ2-3, with D uncertain. Germline-derived CDR1 and CDR2 are LNHDA and SQIVND (reference sequence). The CDR3 has 12 residues. V was shortened by 1 base and J by 8 bases, with 7 bases between the two germline ends. The full variable domain, in which reference TRBV19 and TRBJ2-3 provide the parts outside the CDR3, is DGGITQSPKYLFRKEGQNVTLSCEQNLNHDAMYWYRQDPGQGLRLIYYSQIVNDFQKGDIAEGYSVSREKKESFPLTVTSAQKNPTAFYLCASSIGAGTQYFGPGTRLTVL.

The rearrangement joins TRBV28 to TRBJ2-6, with a possible D match to TRBD1 (6 bases). The germline gives CDR1 MDHEN, CDR2 SYDVKM. The CDR3 runs to 17 residues. With 5 bases removed from V and 7 bases from J, the gap between germline ends came to 21 bases. The CDR3 here is CASSTRWGRIDANVLTF. The CDR3 DNA follows: TGTGCCAGCAGTACCCGATGGGGGCGGATCGATGCCAACGTCCTGACTTTC.